This T cell receptor beta chain was sequenced for a study of blood T cell repertoires in COVID-19. Germline CDR1 LGHDT, CDR2 YNNKEL (reference sequence). V lost 3 bases to trimming and J lost 7 bases, with 7 bases between them. The CDR3 consists of 11 residues. Produced via immunoSEQ multiplex PCR; TCRdb's table is partial and in-frame only. The sample contains some 200,000 clones, roughly 85% of which appear only once. The source is a woman under 30 who had recovered from COVID-19. The chain carries TRBV3-1 (or the pseudogene TRBV3-2) and TRBJ2-7; unclear D gene. The sample comprised peripheral blood. The CDR3 protein is CASSQVDEQYF. DNA of the CDR3: TGTGCCAGCAGCCAGGTAGATGAGCAGTACTTC.